This passage covers 14 T cell receptor beta chains from one sample sequenced in a study of blood T cell repertoires in COVID-19 (TCRdb year 2020). The receptor library was made with the immunoSEQ multiplex PCR assay. The table was pulled from immuneACCESS by TCRdb, which kept in-frame rearrangements only. Such tables lose some clones; where checked, under half of the loss comes from unresolved V genes, and the rest has no known cause. A total of about 280,000 clones appear in this sample, approximately 78% of them only once. The ten largest clones add up to roughly 5.3% of the sample. Specimen: PBMCs or T cells enriched from blood (not recorded which). Receptors originate from a man aged 40-49 years who had been exposed to COVID-19.

CDR3 residues: CASSLLPRGPSDTQYF. In nucleotides, the CDR3 is TGTGCCAGCAGCTTACTTCCCAGGGGCCCCTCAGATACGCAGTATTTT. The chain carries TRBV7-9 and TRBJ2-3; a possible D gene is TRBD1 (6 bases). V was pared by 2 bases and J by 4 bases, with 16 bases between. The CDR3 has 16 residues. Germline CDR1 reads SEHNR; CDR2 reads FQNEAQ (reference sequence). The full variable domain, with the rest looked up from reference TRBV7-9 and TRBJ2-3, is DTGVSQNPRHKITKRGQNVTFRCDPISEHNRLYWYRQTLGQGPEFLTYFQNEAQLEKSRLLSDRFSAERPKGSFSTLEIQRTEQGDSAMYLCASSLLPRGPSDTQYFGPGTRLTVL.

The V gene is TRBV12-5, the J gene TRBJ2-3, with D perhaps matching TRBD1 (7 bases). CDR1 is LGHNT, CDR2 FRNRAP, per germline. The CDR3 consists of 14 residues. Trimming cost V 6 bases and J 6 bases, with 16 bases left between them. This CDR3 is CASGRDSGLDTQYF. As DNA, the CDR3 is TGTGCTAGTGGACGGGACAGCGGGCTTGATACGCAGTATTTT.

The J gene is TRBJ1-2, the V gene TRBV3-1 (or the pseudogene TRBV3-2), with TRBD1 identical over 8 bases. Losses at the gene ends were 1 base for V and 3 bases for J; bases not matched to a gene: 4. CDR3 length: 15 residues. The germline V gene has CDR1 LGHDT and CDR2 YNNKEL (reference sequence). The CDR3 nucleotides read TGTGCCAGCAGCCAAGTACCGGGACAGGACTATGGCTACACCTTC. This translates into CASSQVPGQDYGYTF.

The V and J genes are TRBV10-3 and TRBJ1-3; TRBD1 matches 7 bases. V lost 0 bases to trimming and J lost 0 bases; unmatched junction nucleotides: 11. Germline CDR1 and CDR2: ENHRY and SYGVKD. This CDR3 contains 19 residues. CDR3 in amino acids: CAISESTGAPFDSGNTIYF. For the CDR3, the DNA is TGTGCCATCAGTGAGTCAACAGGGGCCCCTTTCGACTCTGGAAACACCATATATTTT.

The V and J genes are TRBV19 and TRBJ1-1; maybe TRBD1 (5 bases). Trimming pared 1 base from V and 0 bases from J, leaving 9 bases between. CDR1 and CDR2 (germline): LNHDA, SQIVND (reference sequence). The CDR3 is made up of 15 amino acids. CDR3 coding DNA: TGTGCCAGTAGTATAGTGTCCAGGGTGAACACTGAAGCTTTCTTT. Encoded protein: CASSIVSRVNTEAFF.

The chain links TRBV3-1 (or the pseudogene TRBV3-2) to TRBJ2-4, with D tentatively TRBD1 (6 bases). Trimming cost V 4 bases and J 5 bases, with 15 bases left between them. Per germline, CDR1 LGHDT and CDR2 YNNKEL (reference sequence). CDR3 size: 15 residues. CDR3 amino acids: CASSPQGRGQNIQYF. The CDR3 nucleotides are TGTGCCAGCAGCCCACAGGGTAGGGGTCAAAACATTCAGTACTTC.

The genes are TRBV24-1 and TRBJ1-2; D gene unclear. Germline CDR1 reads KGHDR; CDR2 reads SFDVKD. CDR3 length: 16 amino acids. Trimming stripped 4 bases from V and 4 bases from J, with 18 bases between. The CDR3 nucleotides read TGTGCCACCAGTGAGAACCGCGCTGCCGCCGTCTATGGCTACACCTTC. It is translated as CATSENRAAAVYGYTF.

The rearrangement uses TRBV19 and TRBJ1-4; 7 bases are shared with TRBD1. The CDR3 contains 21 residues. Germline V gene sequence: CDR1 LNHDA, CDR2 SQIVND (reference sequence). J gave up 3 bases and V 3 bases, and 22 bases lay outside the gene matches. In DNA, the CDR3 is TGTGCCAGTAGTATCTTTGCCTGGACAGGCGCCCGCAGAACTCCTAATGAAAAACTGTTTTTT. Translation gives CASSIFAWTGARRTPNEKLFF. Complete variable domain (other parts from reference TRBV19 and TRBJ1-4): DGGITQSPKYLFRKEGQNVTLSCEQNLNHDAMYWYRQDPGQGLRLIYYSQIVNDFQKGDIAEGYSVSREKKESFPLTVTSAQKNPTAFYLCASSIFAWTGARRTPNEKLFFGSGTQLSVL.

This chain connects TRBV28 to TRBJ2-1; D might be TRBD2 (5 bases). Between the trimmed V and J ends, which lost 1 base and 12 bases, there was a span of 10 bases. Germline assignment: CDR1 MDHEN and CDR2 SYDVKM. This CDR3 region has 12 residues. The CDR3 bases are TGTGCCAGCAGTTTATCCCCGGGGTCGCAGTTCTTC. Translated: CASSLSPGSQFF. The variable domain in full, with the rest retrieved from reference TRBV28 and TRBJ2-1, is DVKVTQSSRYLVKRTGEKVFLECVQDMDHENMFWYRQDPGLGLRLIYFSYDVKMKEKGDIPEGYSVSREKKERFSLILESASTNQTSMYLCASSLSPGSQFFGPGTRLTVL.

The chain employs TRBV5-1 and TRBJ2-2, with D perhaps matching TRBD1 (7 bases). Between the trimmed V and J ends, which lost 4 bases and 9 bases, there was a span of 31 bases. The CDR3 loop spans 19 amino acids. In germline, CDR1 is SGHRS, CDR2 YFSETQ. CDR3 DNA sequence: TGCGCCAGCAGCCTGGTTGGCGCGAGGGACAGACCGGGGGACCGGGAGCTGTTTTTT. This codes for CASSLVGARDRPGDRELFF. Combining the CDR3 with reference TRBV5-1 and TRBJ2-2 gives the whole variable domain KAGVTQTPRYLIKTRGQQVTLSCSPISGHRSVSWYQQTPGQGLQFLFEYFSETQRNKGNFPGRFSGRQFSNSRSEMNVSTLELGDSALYLCASSLVGARDRPGDRELFFGEGSRLTVL.

The V gene is TRBV9, the J gene TRBJ2-2, with 9 bases lining up with TRBD2. Germline V gene lookup returns CDR1 SGDLS and CDR2 YYNGEE. This CDR3 is 16 amino acids long. J lost 6 bases, V lost 0 bases, and 6 bases had no gene match. The CDR3 region has the DNA TGTGCCAGCAGCGTAGTGGCGGGAGGGCCGGCCGGGGAGCTGTTTTTT. This codes for CASSVVAGGPAGELFF.

This chain connects TRBV6-1 to TRBJ2-5; D is perhaps TRBD2 (6 bases). Germline V gives CDR1 MNHNS, CDR2 SASEGT. Trimming pared 2 bases from V and 7 bases from J, leaving 17 bases between. The CDR3 runs 15 residues. In nucleotides, the CDR3 is TGTGCCAGCAGTGAACAGAGGTTTTCAGCGGGGACCCAGTACTTC. The encoded protein is CASSEQRFSAGTQYF.

V usage is TRBV3-1 (or the pseudogene TRBV3-2) and J usage is TRBJ1-3, with D possibly being TRBD1 (5 bases). Germline lookup yields CDR1 LGHDT and CDR2 YNNKEL (reference sequence). The CDR3 spans 15 residues. With 3 bases removed from V and 4 bases from J, the gap between germline ends came to 13 bases. The chain's CDR3 is CASSHRDLGGNTIYF. The DNA for the CDR3 is TGTGCCAGCAGCCACCGGGACTTAGGGGGAAACACCATATATTTT.

This chain connects TRBV19 to TRBJ2-2; D might be TRBD1 (6 bases). With 7 bases removed from V and 0 bases from J, the gap between germline ends came to 9 bases. Germline-derived CDR1 and CDR2 are LNHDA and SQIVND (reference sequence). The CDR3 has 14 amino acids. The CDR3 reads CASINRANTGELFF. CDR3 coding DNA: TGTGCCAGTATCAACAGGGCGAACACCGGGGAGCTGTTTTTT.